This T cell receptor (beta chain) was sequenced for a study of blood T cell repertoires in COVID-19. Study in general: Spain, Italy and the United States supplied samples that represented acute and convalescent COVID-19. T cells, B-cell-depleted T cells, or PBMCs supplied cDNA or gDNA.

Authors' processing steps: Reference gene primer amplification yielded estimated nucleated cell counts. Sequencing used immunoSEQ multiplex PCR; TCRdb keeps in-frame clones, though not all of them. V, J and clone size derive from that table, while D and trimming were established from the DNA sequence. The sample consists of about 160,000 clones, around 80% of them appearing once. From germline, CDR1 is SGHNT and CDR2 YENEEA. The CDR3 loop spans 14 amino acids. V shed 4 bases and J shed 5 bases, with 12 bases lying between them. Sequences were obtained from peripheral blood. The receptor's source is a woman aged 55-70 years with acute or convalescent COVID-19. The chain employs TRBV11-3 and TRBJ2-1, with a possible D match to TRBD1 (5 bases). The CDR3 loop reads CASSSGFWHNEQFF. The CDR3 coding sequence is TGTGCCAGCAGCTCAGGGTTTTGGCACAATGAGCAGTTCTTC.